This entry concerns a single T cell receptor beta chain. What it binds is not known. Here immunoSEQ multiplex PCR was the method, and the copy in TCRdb shows in-frame clones only, minus some. The sample has approximately 59,000 clones; approximately 90% are singletons. CDR1 is SEHNR and CDR2 is FQNEAQ in the germline V gene (reference sequence). This CDR3 is 15 amino acids long. With 8 bases removed from V and 0 bases from J, the gap between germline ends came to 14 bases. The sample is drawn from a study of OX40 agonist ivuxolimab in advanced cancers. Looking at the study overall: Patients were dosed intravenously with ivuxolimab at 0.01 to 10 mg/kg every 2 weeks.

Findings and limits, study-wide: Clonal expansion was among the lowest in partial responders at 0.1-3.0 mg/kg, especially CD8+.

This material consisted of CD4+ or CD8+ T cells sorted from blood, taken in a trial of the OX40 agonist ivuxolimab. This chain uses TRBV7-9 with TRBJ2-1; D not certain. The source is an adult with an advanced solid tumor such as melanoma, head and neck, liver or kidney cancer. Here the CDR3 DNA reads TGTGCCAGCGGTCTCTCCCCTAGCTCCTACAATGAGCAGTTCTTC. It is translated as CASGLSPSSYNEQFF.